Only a few counts were recorded for the clone carrying this T cell receptor beta chain. Its matching antigen is unknown. This entry comes from a study of identical twins. General observations from the study: The study based its conclusions on cross-sectional statistical analysis and did not follow the same donors. When twins shared out-of-frame alpha sequences, those sequences had excess low generation probability.

A universal primer site arose from template switching, and cDNA bore unique molecular identifiers. TCRdb processed the 5' RACE reads anew with MiXCR; each CDR3 protein has one entry. There are roughly 500,000 distinct CDR3 sequences in the sample; roughly a fifth occur only once, and roughly 0.91% lies in the top ten. V was clipped by 5 bases and J by 0 bases, with 15 bases between them. This CDR3 comprises 16 residues. Germline V gene sequence: CDR1 SGHVS, CDR2 FQNEAQ. Another study also made use of these data, one on T cells expressing NK-cell markers. That investigation notes: The leading position in the CD3+CD56-NKG2C+ fraction of a handful of donors also went to these clonotypes.

V usage is TRBV7-8 and J usage is TRBJ2-3; D could derive from TRBD1 or TRBD2 (6 bases each). The sequencing sample was made of CD4+ T cells sorted from blood. The source of this sequence is a woman under 30 in good health. CDR3 DNA: TGTGCCAGCAGCAGAAGGGGGGCCCTTAGCACAGATACGCAGTATTTT. Its protein is CASSRRGALSTDTQYF.